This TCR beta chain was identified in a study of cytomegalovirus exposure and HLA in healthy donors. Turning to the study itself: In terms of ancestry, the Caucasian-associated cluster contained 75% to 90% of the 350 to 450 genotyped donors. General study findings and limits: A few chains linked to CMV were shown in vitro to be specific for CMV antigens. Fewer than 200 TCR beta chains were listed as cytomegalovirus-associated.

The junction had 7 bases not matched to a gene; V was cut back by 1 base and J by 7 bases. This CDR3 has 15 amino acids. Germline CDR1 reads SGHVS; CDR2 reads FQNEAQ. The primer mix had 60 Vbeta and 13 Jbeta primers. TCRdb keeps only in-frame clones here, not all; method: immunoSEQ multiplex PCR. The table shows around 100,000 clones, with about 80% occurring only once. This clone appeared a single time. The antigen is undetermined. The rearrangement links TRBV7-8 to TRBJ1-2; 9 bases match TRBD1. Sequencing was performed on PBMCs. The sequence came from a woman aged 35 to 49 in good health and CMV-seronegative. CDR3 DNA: TGTGCCAGCAGCTTAGTGGCACAGGGGGCGCGTGGCTACACCTTC. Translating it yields CASSLVAQGARGYTF. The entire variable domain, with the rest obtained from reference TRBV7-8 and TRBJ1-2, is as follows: GAGVSQSPRYKVAKRGQDVALRCDPISGHVSLFWYQQALGQGPEFLTYFQNEAQLDKSGLPSDRFFAERPEGSVSTLKIQRTQQEDSAVYLCASSLVAQGARGYTFGSGTRLTVV.